The entry below describes one T cell receptor (beta chain). Its antigen remains unidentified. No base-level quality is on record; no much larger clone is a single base apart. There are 15 amino acids in the CDR3, from cysteine to phenylalanine inclusive. Only CDR3 DNA is held: 45 bases, read in frame from base 1. Per the germline V gene, ENHRY is the CDR1 and SYGVKD is the CDR2. For this chain, trimming is 8 bases at the V end and 6 bases at the J end, and the number of junction bases without a gene match is 9. These data are taken from a study of blood T cell repertoires in COVID-19 (dated by TCRdb to about 2020). Turning to the overall study: Samples covering the acute and convalescent phases of COVID-19 were provided by collaborators in the United States, Italy and Spain. Samples were obtained from the ongoing ImmuneRACE study (first 160 participants) and from 1,254 subjects provided by 6 global collaborators. Where HLA class I and class II types were available, the types were taken from metadata supplied by the sample provider, not from assay-based typing. Subjects who had been exposed to COVID-19, were actively infected with it, or had recovered from it provided the deeply sampled blood TCRbeta repertoires that made up the dataset. The prospective study material was composed of cDNA or gDNA derived from T cells, B-cell-depleted T cells, or PBMCs. A de-identified subject ID, COVID-19 status, age in years and sex were almost always included in the sample metadata. The repertoires were made available in a free public database intended to serve as a resource for research on the immune response to SARS-CoV-2.

Here is what the overall study found, with its caveats: Clinical and demographic metadata were provided uncurated, with the amount varying by source and participant.

TCRbeta CDR3 regions were amplified from genomic DNA using the immunoSEQ Assay, a bias-controlled multiplex PCR. The source study handled its data this way. The number of nucleated cells in each sample was estimated from the amplification of reference gene primers within the assay. To quantify the absolute abundance of each unique TCRbeta CDR3 rearrangement, sequence reads were collapsed and filtered. Productive Simpson clonality was computed per sample as the square root of Simpson's diversity index over productive rearrangements. TCRdb limited this immuneACCESS table to in-frame rearrangements with V and J called. A share of clones is missing; checked studies link under half to unresolved V genes, and the rest is unexplained. The V and J calls and clone size were taken over from that table, and D and trimming were inferred from the DNA. A total of about 170,000 clones appear in this sample, 82% of them only once. More than 6% of the sample is in the top ten clones.

One collaborating source in Seattle enrolled patients during active infection and followed them longitudinally through the course of disease. Each collaborating institution followed its own protocols to collect whole blood in K2EDTA tubes. For TCRbeta analysis, collaborator samples were shipped as frozen whole blood, as isolated PBMCs, or as DNA extracted from either sample type. The chain links TRBV10-3 with TRBJ1-5, with 11 central nucleotides matching TRBD1. The TCR was taken from a woman aged 40 to 50 with COVID-19, enrolled during active disease. The source material was peripheral blood. The sequenced DNA is TGTGCCATCTCAGGCGGACAGGGGGCTAGTCAGCCCCAGCATTTT. Its protein reads: CAISGGQGASQPQHF.